One and the same sample provided the 11 T cell receptor beta chains below, sequenced in a study of siplizumab effects on memory and regulatory T cells. The repertoire was sequenced with immunoSEQ multiplex PCR; TCRdb's copy has only in-frame clones and lacks some. Here the sample spans some 75,000 clones, 93% being singletons. The sequenced sample was CD8+ T cells sorted from blood. All receptors derive from a human donor in good health.

The chain has TRBV29-1 and TRBJ2-7; D might be TRBD2 (5 bases). Germline CDR1 reads SQVTM; CDR2 reads ANQGSEA. With 0 bases removed from V and 3 bases from J, the gap between germline ends came to 12 bases. CDR3 length: 14 residues. The DNA of the CDR3 is TGCAGCGTTGAAGATCCCCGTGAGGGCTACGAGCAGTACTTC. Amino acids: CSVEDPREGYEQYF.

With regard to this clone: Distinct nucleotide sequences in the sample also encode this CDR3. The gene calls are TRBV12-5 and TRBJ2-2; TRBD1 matches at 7 bases. This CDR3 region has 17 residues. The ends lost 3 bases at V and 1 base at J; junction bases unmatched: 8. Germline V lookup: CDR1 LGHNT, CDR2 FRNRAP. The CDR3 is CASGLGLDRLNTGELFF. In DNA form, the CDR3 reads TGTGCTAGTGGTTTAGGCTTGGACAGGTTGAACACCGGGGAGCTGTTTTTT.

The gene calls are TRBV28 and TRBJ2-7; the match to TRBD1 covers 7 bases. The length of the CDR3 is 13 residues. Trimming cost V 10 bases and J 3 bases; bases outside gene matches: 9. Germline V CDR1 and CDR2: MDHEN, SYDVKM. The DNA of the CDR3 is TGTGCCACTCGACAGACAGGGAACTACGAGCAGTACTTC. Protein product: CATRQTGNYEQYF.

The chain combines TRBV28 with TRBJ2-7; no clear D gene. This CDR3 spans 13 amino acids. Germline V gives CDR1 MDHEN, CDR2 SYDVKM. V gave up 2 bases and J gave up 7 bases, with 12 bases separating them. The CDR3 DNA reads as TGTGCCAGCAGTTTAGGGGAATCTCAAGAGCAGTACTTC. It translates to CASSLGESQEQYF.

The chain joins TRBV27 to TRBJ2-3, with D uncertain. The length of the CDR3 is 15 residues. V lost 0 bases and J 1 base, leaving 8 bases between the germline ends. The germline V gene encodes CDR1 MNHEY and CDR2 SMNVEV (reference sequence). The CDR3 is CASSLSGPGTDTQYF. The CDR3, as DNA: TGTGCCAGCAGTTTATCAGGGCCCGGCACAGATACGCAGTATTTT.

V is TRBV9 and J is TRBJ2-1; possibly TRBD1 for D (6 bases). Trimming shortened V by 3 bases and J by 4 bases, and 20 bases separated the two germline ends. CDR1 is SGDLS and CDR2 is YYNGEE in the germline V gene. The CDR3 covers 17 residues. The CDR3 coding sequence is TGTGCCAGCAGCGGGAGGACAGAGTCACGCGTATACAATGAGCAGTTCTTC. This encodes CASSGRTESRVYNEQFF.

This clone has a single count. The identical CDR3 is also encoded by other nucleotide sequences in the sample. The chain is built from TRBV29-1 and TRBJ1-2; tentative D call: TRBD1 (5 bases). Trimming removed 6 bases at V and 3 bases at J, with 11 bases between. This CDR3 comprises 12 residues. CDR1 and CDR2 (germline): SQVTM, ANQGSEA. CDR3 nucleotides: TGCAGCGTCCGGGGCGCCGACTATGGCTACACCTTC. Residues: CSVRGADYGYTF.

This chain uses TRBV7-9 with TRBJ2-5; D is ambiguous. CDR3 length: 14 residues. The germline CDR1 and CDR2 sequences are SEHNR and FQNEAQ (reference sequence). Between the trimmed V and J ends, which lost 0 bases and 2 bases, there was a span of 7 bases. CDR3 sequence (DNA): TGTGCCAGCAGCTTAGCGGACGGACAAGAGACCCAGTACTTC. As protein: CASSLADGQETQYF.

The chain combines TRBV28 with TRBJ2-7; D possibly corresponds to TRBD1 (6 bases). Trimming removed 2 bases from V and 9 bases from J, with 20 bases in between. Germline V gene data show CDR1 as MDHEN and CDR2 as SYDVKM. This CDR3 contains 15 residues. The CDR3 spells CASSLTPGQGIVQYF. The CDR3 nucleotides are TGTGCCAGCAGTTTAACTCCGGGACAAGGAATCGTGCAGTACTTC.

The gene calls are TRBV4-3 and TRBJ2-3; 8 bases map to TRBD2. V lost 0 bases and J lost 2; bases outside the gene matches: 10. The CDR3 is 18 residues long. CDR1 LGHNA and CDR2 YSLEER come from the germline V gene. CDR3 loop: CASSQEYSGGGPTDTQYF. The CDR3 DNA reads as TGCGCCAGCAGCCAAGAGTATTCGGGCGGGGGGCCCACAGATACGCAGTATTTT.

In its sample, this clone was seen once. This chain links TRBV28 with TRBJ2-7, with D unresolved. This CDR3 comprises 15 residues. Germline assignment: CDR1 MDHEN and CDR2 SYDVKM. The V and J ends lost 6 bases and 2 bases respectively, with 17 bases between them. CDR3: CASSLQSRGTYEQYF. CDR3 in DNA: TGTGCCAGCAGCCTACAGAGTCGTGGCACCTACGAGCAGTACTTC.